This is a list of T cell receptor beta chains from one sample in a study of identical twins. In TCRdb, the 5' RACE reads were re-called with MiXCR into one record per CDR3 protein. The table includes around 570,000 distinct CDR3 sequences, approximately 10% detected once. In addition, the sample was reused for a study of yellow fever vaccine responses in identical twins.

The sequencing input was PBMCs. The receptors here all came from a woman aged 18-29 years in good health. Each CDR3 is given with its conserved first and last residue. The order of the fields is D gene, clone size, J gene, V gene, CDR3 DNA, CDR3 protein. The D gene is left open where the match is weak. Expanded clones are given a class, and other clones once, few, many or no size at all.

.	many	TRBJ2-3	TRBV20-1	TGCAGTGCTAGAAAACAGGGCACAGATACGCAGTATTTT	CSARKQGTDTQYF
TRBD1	.	TRBJ2-2	TRBV6-1	TGTGCCAGCAGACCAAGGACAGGGGGTCGCACCGGGGAGCTGTTTTTT	CASRPRTGGRTGELFF
.	.	TRBJ2-4	TRBV27	TGTGCCAGCAGCCTAGAACCGGGCCCACAAAACATTCAGTACTTC	CASSLEPGPQNIQYF
.	.	TRBJ1-2	TRBV5-1	TGCGCCAGCAGCGCCGGAACTAACTATGGCTACACCTTC	CASSAGTNYGYTF
.	many	TRBJ2-1	TRBV29-1	TGCAGCGTCGACAGGGGAGGGGAGGAGCAGTTCTTC	CSVDRGGEEQFF
.	many	TRBJ2-7	TRBV11-2	TGTGCCAGCAGCATCGGACGGAGCTACGAGCAGTACTTC	CASSIGRSYEQYF
.	few	TRBJ2-3	TRBV12-3/TRBV12-4	TGTGCCAGCAGTTTAGTGGCTAGCGCAGATACGCAGTATTTT	CASSLVASADTQYF
TRBD2	.	TRBJ2-1	TRBV19	TGTGCCAGTAGTATAGATCGTCTCGCGGGGGGGCCCAATGAGCAGTTCTTC	CASSIDRLAGGPNEQFF
TRBD2	few	TRBJ2-3	TRBV4-2	TGTGCCAGCAGCCCCGGGACTAGCGGGGGGGCAGATACGCAGTATTTT	CASSPGTSGGADTQYF
.	few	TRBJ2-7	TRBV7-3	TGTGCCAGCAGCGCTTATAACACAGGCAACGAGCAGTACTTC	CASSAYNTGNEQYF
.	many	TRBJ2-5	TRBV29-1	TGCAGCGTTGATCCCCAGGAGGGGCGGGGAGAGACCCAGTACTTC	CSVDPQEGRGETQYF
.	few	TRBJ1-6	TRBV9	TGTGCCAGCAGCCCCGCAGGGGCAGGGTCACCCCTCCACTTT	CASSPAGAGSPLHF
.	.	TRBJ2-3	TRBV18	TGTGCCAGCTCACCAAGGGGTCGGCTCGCGAACCAAAACACAGATACGCAGTATTTT	CASSPRGRLANQNTDTQYF
TRBD1	many	TRBJ2-3	TRBV5-6	TGTGCCAGCAGCGGCGGGACAGGGCTAACCACAGATACGCAGTATTTT	CASSGGTGLTTDTQYF
TRBD2	few	TRBJ2-3	TRBV7-6	TGTGCCAACAGCTTACAGGCGGGAGGGCCAACAGATACGCAGTATTTT	CANSLQAGGPTDTQYF
.	.	TRBJ2-5	TRBV5-6	TGTGCCAGCAGCTTGGTCTGGACAGACATAGGAAGCGAGACCCAGTACTTC	CASSLVWTDIGSETQYF
TRBD2	few	TRBJ2-2	TRBV12-3/TRBV12-4	TGTGCCAGCAGTCGGACTAGCGGGGGCGCCGGGGAGCTGTTTTTT	CASSRTSGGAGELFF
TRBD1	.	TRBJ1-2	TRBV20-1	TGCAGTGCTAGGCTACAATGGGACAGGGGTGTTCTTGGCTACACCTTC	CSARLQWDRGVLGYTF
.	.	TRBJ2-3	TRBV2	TGTGCCAGCAGCGAATTTGGAGGGGGAGATTGGACAGATACGCAGTATTTT	CASSEFGGGDWTDTQYF
.	many	TRBJ2-5	TRBV10-3	TGTGCCGTGACAGTGAATGGGACCCAGTACTTC	CAVTVNGTQYF